This T cell receptor beta chain was sequenced for a study of blood T cell repertoires in COVID-19. Background on the study: The study drew acute and convalescent COVID-19 samples from the United States, Italy and Spain. T cells, B-cell-depleted T cells, or PBMCs supplied cDNA or gDNA.

The assay was immunoSEQ multiplex PCR, and TCRdb's table has in-frame clones only and misses some. The sample lists 150,000 to 200,000 clones, about 86% occurring once. CDR1 SQVTM and CDR2 ANQGSEA come from the germline V gene. The CDR3 is 12 amino acids. Trimming took 8 bases from V and 7 from J; bases not matched to a gene: 9. This clonotype originated in a man aged 55-75 years with acute or convalescent COVID-19. The V call is TRBV29-1, the J call TRBJ1-2, with 8 bases that match TRBD1. What was sequenced was peripheral blood. In DNA, the CDR3 is TGCAGCACCCGGACAGGGTGGGGTGGCTACACCTTC. Translating gives CSTRTGWGGYTF.